A single sample is the source of the 19 T cell receptor beta chains below, sequenced in a study of blood T cell repertoires in COVID-19. Method: immunoSEQ multiplex PCR; TCRdb's copy keeps in-frame clones and lacks some. Among around 260,000 clones, roughly 80% were seen once, and the ten largest hold roughly 9.4%. Sequenced: peripheral blood. The receptor source for this set is a woman between 50 and 59 years old who had recovered from COVID-19.

The chain has TRBV5-1 and TRBJ1-1; maybe TRBD1 (5 bases). Germline V gives CDR1 SGHRS, CDR2 YFSETQ. The CDR3 covers 14 residues. The ends were cut back, 0 bases at V and 1 base at J, with 7 bases in the middle. As DNA, the CDR3 is TGCGCCAGCAGCTTGGGCGACAGGAACACTGAAGCTTTCTTT. The encoded protein is CASSLGDRNTEAFF.

The chain links TRBV3-1 (or the pseudogene TRBV3-2) to TRBJ1-6; D call uncertain. Germline values: CDR1 LGHDT, CDR2 YNNKEL (reference sequence). This CDR3 is 16 amino acids long. V was pared by 1 base and J by 1 base, with 8 bases between. The CDR3 DNA is TGTGCCAGCAGCCAAGGGGAGGGTTCCTATAATTCACCCCTCCACTTT. It specifies CASSQGEGSYNSPLHF.

This clone appeared a few times. This chain's CDR3 is CASSQLPTGSQETQYF. CDR3 nucleotides: TGTGCCAGCAGTCAACTGCCCACAGGAAGCCAAGAGACCCAGTACTTC. V gene TRBV7-6 combines with J gene TRBJ2-5, with a weak D call TRBD1 (5 bases). Germline loops: CDR1 SGHVS, CDR2 FNYEAQ. V lost 6 bases to trimming and J lost 1 base, with 18 bases between them. The CDR3 sequence is 16 residues long.

The gene calls are TRBV7-2 and TRBJ2-1; maybe TRBD2 (6 bases). Trimming stripped 7 bases from V and 2 bases from J, with 15 bases between. CDR1 is SGHTA and CDR2 is FQGNSA in the germline V gene. CDR3 length equals 15 residues. The CDR3 DNA reads TGTGCCAGCAATATCGGGCGGGGTACCTACAATGAGCAGTTCTTC. Its protein product is CASNIGRGTYNEQFF.

The genes are TRBV12-5 and TRBJ1-2, with no clear D. Germline V gives CDR1 LGHNT, CDR2 FRNRAP. Trimming shortened V by 6 bases and J by 2 bases, and 10 bases separated the two germline ends. This CDR3 is built from 13 residues. CDR3: CASGVEVNYGYTF. CDR3 DNA sequence: TGTGCTAGTGGGGTGGAGGTGAACTATGGCTACACCTTC. Using reference TRBV12-5 and TRBJ1-2 for the parts outside the CDR3, the full variable domain is DARVTQTPRHKVTEMGQEVTMRCQPILGHNTVFWYRQTMMQGLELLAYFRNRAPLDDSGMPKDRFSAEMPDATLATLKIQPSEPRDSAVYFCASGVEVNYGYTFGSGTRLTVV.

The V gene is TRBV29-1, the J gene TRBJ2-5; perhaps TRBD2 as D (6 bases). Looked up from germline, CDR1 is SQVTM and CDR2 is ANQGSEA. The V gene lost 4 bases and the J gene lost 1 base, with 10 bases spanning the gap. CDR3 length: 13 residues. CDR3 loop: CSVASGVQETQYF. The CDR3, as DNA: TGCAGCGTTGCATCGGGAGTCCAAGAGACCCAGTACTTC.

The chain carries TRBV25-1 and TRBJ1-2, with D perhaps matching TRBD1 (6 bases). CDR3 size: 13 residues. Germline V lookup: CDR1 MGHDK, CDR2 SYGVNS. Trimming pared 4 bases from V and 4 bases from J, leaving 10 bases between. The CDR3: CASSAGASYGYTF. CDR3 DNA: TGTGCCAGCAGTGCAGGGGCGAGCTATGGCTACACCTTC.

The J gene is TRBJ1-1, the V gene TRBV7-2; 7 bases are a match to TRBD1. Germline V gene lookup returns CDR1 SGHTA and CDR2 FQGNSA. The V gene end was trimmed by 1 base and the J gene end by 2 bases; junction bases not matched to a gene: 4. This CDR3 is built from 15 residues. CDR3 coding DNA: TGTGCCAGCAGCTTAGTGGCAGGGGGAAACACTGAAGCTTTCTTT. Translated, it gives CASSLVAGGNTEAFF.

The chain employs TRBV3-1 (or the pseudogene TRBV3-2) and TRBJ2-1; 8 positions match TRBD2. Germline CDR1 and CDR2: LGHDT and YNNKEL (reference sequence). V lost 3 bases, J lost 8 bases, and 6 bases stayed unmatched. This CDR3 comprises 14 residues. The DNA of the CDR3 is TGTGCCAGCAGCCAGCAGACTAGCGCGGATGAGCAGTTCTTC. Its protein product is CASSQQTSADEQFF.

The chain employs TRBV18 and TRBJ2-3; 7 positions match TRBD2. This CDR3 has 14 residues. Germline V CDR1 and CDR2: KGHSH, LQKENI. The V gene end was trimmed by 2 bases and the J gene end by 2 bases; junction bases not matched to a gene: 1. CDR3 sequence: CASSPGTITDTQYF. The DNA for the CDR3 is TGTGCCAGCTCACCAGGGACTATCACAGATACGCAGTATTTT. Full variable domain (rest looked up from reference TRBV18 and TRBJ2-3): NAGVMQNPRHLVRRRGQEARLRCSPMKGHSHVYWYRQLPEEGLKFMVYLQKENIIDESGMPKERFSAEFPKEGPSILRIQQVVRGDSAAYFCASSPGTITDTQYFGPGTRLTVL.

The gene calls are TRBV18 and TRBJ2-1; D ambiguous. The CDR3 totals 14 residues. The V end lost 2 bases, the J end lost 7 bases, and 12 bases lay between the germline ends. Germline V gives CDR1 KGHSH, CDR2 LQKENI. The CDR3 DNA reads TGTGCCAGCTCACCAGCCGCCCCCGGGAATGAGCAGTTCTTC. As protein: CASSPAAPGNEQFF.

This clone has more than one count but fewer than ten. The chain recombines TRBV9 with TRBJ2-3; D is perhaps TRBD2 (6 bases). With 7 bases removed from V and 4 bases from J, the gap between germline ends came to 19 bases. This CDR3 has 15 amino acids. The V gene's germline CDR1 is SGDLS and CDR2 YYNGEE. CDR3 nucleotides: TGTGCCAGCGGAGGGGACTTAGGGCGTTCAGATACGCAGTATTTT. Translated: CASGGDLGRSDTQYF. The full variable domain, completed using reference TRBV9 and TRBJ2-3, is DSGVTQTPKHLITATGQRVTLRCSPRSGDLSVYWYQQSLDQGLQFLIQYYNGEERAKGNILERFSAQQFPDLHSELNLSSLELGDSALYFCASGGDLGRSDTQYFGPGTRLTVL.

This clone was counted a single time. The CDR3 DNA reads as TGTGCCACCGGGGGTACGGTAACCTACGAGCAGTACTTC. Translated, it gives CATGGTVTYEQYF. The chain carries TRBV11-2 and TRBJ2-7, with D possibly being TRBD2 (6 bases). The V and J ends lost 10 bases and 2 bases respectively, with 15 bases between them. CDR1 SGHAT and CDR2 FQNNGV come from the germline V gene. The CDR3 is 13 residues long.

The chain uses TRBV21-1 and TRBJ2-7; TRBD1 is the table's D call, not checked against the DNA. TRBV21-1 is classified as a pseudogene. The length of the CDR3 is 16 residues. This CDR3 reads CASSKDKGTAAYEQYF. The CDR3, as DNA: TGTGCCAGCAGCAAAGATAAGGGGACAGCAGCCTACGAGCAGTACTTC.

CDR3 sequence reads: CASSLRGGAETQYF. The CDR3 DNA reads as TGTGCCAGCAGCTTACGGGGGGGGGCGGAGACCCAGTACTTC. The chain is built from TRBV7-2 and TRBJ2-5, with 8 nucleotides matching TRBD2. J gave up 5 bases and V 2 bases, and 4 bases lay outside the gene matches. Germline CDR1 and CDR2: SGHTA and FQGNSA. The CDR3 runs to 14 residues.

This clone was seen more than once but under ten times. The chain couples TRBV29-1 to TRBJ2-7, with 11 bases lining up with TRBD2. This CDR3 has 13 amino acids. The V gene end was trimmed by 3 bases and the J gene end by 4 bases; junction bases not matched to a gene: 2. Per germline, CDR1 SQVTM and CDR2 ANQGSEA. The CDR3 region is CSVETSGKYEQYF. DNA for the CDR3: TGCAGCGTTGAGACTAGCGGGAAATACGAGCAGTACTTC.

This chain uses TRBV28 with TRBJ2-4; maybe TRBD2 (5 bases). The V end lost 8 bases, the J end lost 0 bases, and 11 bases lay between the germline ends. The CDR3 has 14 amino acids. Germline V lookup: CDR1 MDHEN, CDR2 SYDVKM. CDR3 DNA: TGTGCCAGCGGAGAGGGAACAGCCAAAAACATTCAGTACTTC. Protein sequence: CASGEGTAKNIQYF.

The V gene is TRBV7-2, the J gene TRBJ2-7; the match to TRBD2 covers 7 bases. CDR3 size: 14 residues. V gave up 1 base and J gave up 2 bases; unmatched junction bases: 2. The germline CDR1 and CDR2 sequences are SGHTA and FQGNSA. CDR3: CASSLGREAYEQYF. CDR3 DNA: TGTGCCAGCAGCTTAGGACGGGAGGCCTACGAGCAGTACTTC.

The chain uses TRBV27 and TRBJ1-1; no definite D call. This CDR3 spans 15 amino acids. Germline CDR1 is MNHEY and CDR2 is SMNVEV (reference sequence). V was clipped by 2 bases and J by 2 bases, with 12 bases between them. The CDR3 nucleotides are TGTGCCAGCAGTTTAAGGGCGGGAGAAAACACTGAAGCTTTCTTT. Amino acids: CASSLRAGENTEAFF.